Detailed here is one T cell receptor (beta chain). Its antigen is currently unknown. V lost 0 bases, J lost 3 bases, and 9 bases lay in between. This CDR3 is built from 14 residues. The germline gives CDR1 WSHSY, CDR2 SAAADI. The data originate from a study of cytomegalovirus exposure and HLA in healthy donors. Study at large: Early on, a data release was issued that held 65 million to 100 million unique TCRs from HLA-typed donors. Of the donors genotyped, several hundred in all, 65% to 90% fell in the Caucasian-associated ancestry cluster.

In the PCR, 60 Vbeta and 13 Jbeta primers were used. Assay: immunoSEQ multiplex PCR; the TCRdb copy retains only in-frame clones and omits some. The repertoire holds 180,000 or so clones, with 79% as singletons. Findings and caveats of the study: Researchers reported that a few CMV-associated chains were confirmed in vitro as CMV antigen-specific. Accurate predictions that matched the HLA-A and HLA-B alleles of most subjects were reportedly made from TCR beta sequences.

The chain uses TRBV10-2 and TRBJ2-7; D gene unclear. The sample was PBMCs. The TCR sequence derives from a woman in her 50s in good health and CMV-seronegative. The CDR3 loop is CASSESQRFYEQYF. The CDR3 coding sequence is TGCGCCAGCAGTGAGTCGCAGCGCTTCTACGAGCAGTACTTC.